This passage covers 21 T cell receptor beta chains from one sample sequenced in a study of cytomegalovirus exposure and HLA in healthy donors. Data came from immunoSEQ multiplex PCR; TCRdb stores just in-frame clones and leaves some out. The sample has 73,000 or so clones, around 94% seen once. The source material was PBMCs. The receptor source for this set is a woman aged 18-35 years in good health and CMV-seropositive.

Points on this clone: Other DNA variants within this sample encode the same CDR3. The chain couples TRBV11-2 to TRBJ2-5; 7 bases fit TRBD1. CDR3 size: 14 residues. V shed 6 bases and J 4 bases; nucleotides not matched to a gene: 8. Germline V gene lookup returns CDR1 SGHAT and CDR2 FQNNGV. CDR3 protein: CASRDGTGVETQYF. CDR3 DNA: TGTGCCAGCAGGGATGGAACAGGGGTAGAGACCCAGTACTTC.

The chain combines TRBV14 with TRBJ1-5; D is possibly TRBD1 (6 bases). V was clipped by 4 bases and J by 5 bases, with 15 bases between them. The CDR3 has 15 amino acids. Germline CDR1 is SGHDN and CDR2 is FVKESK. The CDR3 reads CASSPGQRYHQPQHF. Written as DNA, the CDR3 is TGTGCCAGCAGCCCGGGACAAAGGTATCATCAGCCCCAGCATTTT.

The chain couples TRBV30 to TRBJ2-7; TRBD2 is a possible D gene (6 bases). CDR3 size: 14 residues. Germline values: CDR1 GTSNPN, CDR2 SVGIG (reference sequence). With 7 bases removed from V and 6 bases from J, the gap between germline ends came to 22 bases. CDR3 nucleotides: TGTGCCTCAGGGCCCCGGTACGGGACTCGCGAGCAGTACTTC. Its protein is CASGPRYGTREQYF.

This sequence joins TRBV5-6 and TRBJ1-5; the D is unclear. Trimming pared 2 bases from V and 5 bases from J, leaving 8 bases between. CDR1 and CDR2 from the germline V gene are SGHDT and YYEEEE. CDR3 length equals 13 residues. CDR3 sequence: CASSLGLYQPQHF. The CDR3 bases are TGTGCCAGCAGCTTAGGACTGTATCAGCCCCAGCATTTT.

This clone was found a few times. The J gene is TRBJ1-6, the V gene TRBV27; 9 bases agree with TRBD1. This CDR3 spans 15 amino acids. Per the germline V gene, CDR1 is MNHEY and CDR2 is SMNVEV (reference sequence). V shed 5 bases, J shed 7 bases, and the junction held 6 bases outside the gene matches. The CDR3 protein is CASSKIDRGNSPLHF. The CDR3, as DNA: TGTGCCAGCAGTAAAATCGACAGGGGGAATTCACCCCTCCACTTT.

The rearrangement uses TRBV18 and TRBJ2-2; unclear D gene. Trimming took off 1 base at V and 5 bases at J, with 5 bases between the two ends. Germline assignment: CDR1 KGHSH and CDR2 LQKENI. The CDR3 totals 13 residues. CDR3 sequence reads: CASSPLETGELFF. Here the CDR3 DNA reads TGTGCCAGCTCACCACTAGAAACCGGGGAGCTGTTTTTT.

The chain is built from TRBV7-9 and TRBJ2-1; 9 bases match TRBD2. CDR1 is SEHNR and CDR2 is FQNEAQ in the germline V gene (reference sequence). The V and J ends lost 5 bases and 8 bases, in that order; junction bases with no gene match: 13. The CDR3 is 16 amino acids. The CDR3 nucleotides are TGTGCCAGCAGCCGAGGAGTAGGCGGGGGGGCGGATGAGCAGTTCTTC. It yields the protein CASSRGVGGGADEQFF. The whole variable domain, remainder taken from reference TRBV7-9 and TRBJ2-1, is DTGVSQNPRHKITKRGQNVTFRCDPISEHNRLYWYRQTLGQGPEFLTYFQNEAQLEKSRLLSDRFSAERPKGSFSTLEIQRTEQGDSAMYLCASSRGVGGGADEQFFGPGTRLTVL.

The V gene is TRBV11-3, the J gene TRBJ1-1; 7 nucleotides agree with TRBD1. This CDR3 has 16 residues. The V and J ends lost 5 bases and 4 bases, in that order; junction bases with no gene match: 13. Per germline, CDR1 SGHNT and CDR2 YENEEA. Here the CDR3 reads CASSLKTGTMITEAFF. The CDR3 bases are TGTGCCAGCAGCCTCAAGACAGGGACGATGATCACTGAAGCTTTCTTT.

This chain uses TRBV4-3 with TRBJ2-7; possible D gene TRBD2, 6 bases. Germline V gene lookup returns CDR1 LGHNA and CDR2 YSLEER. V was pared by 0 bases and J by 3 bases, with 21 bases between. The CDR3 spans 18 residues. CDR3 bases: TGCGCCAGCAGCCAAGACGGGGCGGGGCCAAGCGCGGACTACGAGCAGTACTTC. Its translation: CASSQDGAGPSADYEQYF.

The V gene is TRBV19, the J gene TRBJ1-1; perhaps TRBD1 as D (6 bases). The V and J ends lost 8 bases and 0 bases respectively, with 16 bases between them. Germline V gives CDR1 LNHDA, CDR2 SQIVND (reference sequence). The CDR3 covers 15 residues. CDR3 sequence reads: CASWGAAGVNTEAFF. The DNA for the CDR3 is TGTGCCAGTTGGGGAGCAGCAGGGGTGAACACTGAAGCTTTCTTT. The full variable domain, its missing parts supplied by reference TRBV19 and TRBJ1-1, is DGGITQSPKYLFRKEGQNVTLSCEQNLNHDAMYWYRQDPGQGLRLIYYSQIVNDFQKGDIAEGYSVSREKKESFPLTVTSAQKNPTAFYLCASWGAAGVNTEAFFGQGTRLTVV.

V usage is TRBV28 and J usage is TRBJ2-1; TRBD2 matches 9 bases. The V gene's germline CDR1 is MDHEN and CDR2 SYDVKM. The CDR3 loop spans 15 amino acids. V lost 5 bases to trimming and J lost 5 bases; unmatched junction nucleotides: 7. The CDR3 spells CASSPPSGEDNEQFF. CDR3 DNA sequence: TGTGCCAGCAGTCCTCCTAGCGGGGAAGACAATGAGCAGTTCTTC.

CDR3: CASRTGNPNYGYTF. The CDR3 nucleotides are TGTGCCAGCAGGACAGGGAACCCTAACTATGGCTACACCTTC. J is TRBJ1-2 and V is TRBV6-1; 7 bases fit TRBD1. This CDR3 is built from 14 residues. Unmatched junction bases numbered 4, after V lost 6 bases and J lost 0 bases. The V gene's germline CDR1 is MNHNS and CDR2 SASEGT.

This sequence joins TRBV15 and TRBJ1-4; no definite D call. Deletions cut 2 bases from V and 0 bases from J, with 13 bases between. The CDR3 covers 17 residues. Germline V gene data show CDR1 as LNHNV and CDR2 as YYDKDF (reference sequence). As DNA, the CDR3 is TGTGCCACCAGCAGACATTCGCTCCGGGCAACTAATGAAAAACTGTTTTTT. Protein product: CATSRHSLRATNEKLFF.

The chain uses TRBV19 and TRBJ1-4; D is possibly TRBD1 (6 bases). The CDR3 is 15 amino acids. Per germline, CDR1 LNHDA and CDR2 SQIVND (reference sequence). V was clipped by 5 bases and J by 4 bases, with 14 bases between them. CDR3 coding DNA: TGTGCCAGTAGTCCCCGACAGGAGATTAATGAAAAACTGTTTTTT. Protein product: CASSPRQEINEKLFF.

This chain links TRBV19 with TRBJ2-2, with TRBD1 identical over 9 bases. Germline V gene data show CDR1 as LNHDA and CDR2 as SQIVND (reference sequence). Trimming at V came to 5 bases and at J to 3 bases, leaving 7 bases not matched to a gene. This CDR3 has 16 residues. CDR3 sequence (DNA): TGTGCCAGTAGTCCGGGGACAGGGATCGACACCGGGGAGCTGTTTTTT. It translates to CASSPGTGIDTGELFF.

The chain links TRBV30 to TRBJ2-1; the D gene is possibly TRBD2 (6 bases). V lost 4 bases and J 7 bases, leaving 23 bases between the germline ends. The CDR3 extends over 16 amino acids. The germline V gene encodes CDR1 GTSNPN and CDR2 SVGIG (reference sequence). The CDR3 loop is CAWTSRDSPGLNEQFF. For the CDR3, the DNA is TGTGCCTGGACCTCCCGGGACTCGCCGGGCCTAAATGAGCAGTTCTTC. The full variable domain, in which reference TRBV30 and TRBJ2-1 provide the parts outside the CDR3, is SQTIHQWPATLVQPVGSPLSLECTVEGTSNPNLYWYRQAAGRGLQLLFYSVGIGQISSEVPQNLSASRPQDRQFILSSKKLLLSDSGFYLCAWTSRDSPGLNEQFFGPGTRLTVL.

This chain uses TRBV4-3 with TRBJ2-1; no clear D gene. There are 13 residues in the CDR3. V dropped 0 bases and J dropped 9 bases, with 9 bases sitting between them. Germline assignment: CDR1 LGHNA and CDR2 YSLEER. CDR3 residues: CASSQDRQFEQFF. The CDR3 nucleotides read TGCGCCAGCAGCCAAGATCGTCAGTTTGAGCAGTTCTTC.

This CDR3 is CASSLAQGSSGANVLTF. For the CDR3, the DNA is TGCGCCAGCAGCTTGGCCCAAGGGAGTTCTGGGGCCAACGTCCTGACTTTC. The rearrangement uses TRBV5-1 and TRBJ2-6; tentatively, D is TRBD2 (5 bases). The V end lost 0 bases, the J end lost 1 base, and 11 bases lay between the germline ends. Germline CDR1 is SGHRS and CDR2 is YFSETQ. This CDR3 is 17 amino acids long.

The rearrangement uses TRBV18 and TRBJ1-1; D perhaps matches TRBD1 (6 bases). This CDR3 is built from 13 residues. CDR1 is KGHSH, CDR2 LQKENI, per germline. V lost 0 bases and J 11 bases, leaving 13 bases between the germline ends. The CDR3: CASSPPGALRAFF. In DNA form, the CDR3 reads TGTGCCAGCTCACCACCGGGGGCCTTGAGGGCTTTCTTT.

The V and J genes are TRBV6-5 and TRBJ2-6; D remains unclear. Germline V lookup: CDR1 MNHEY, CDR2 SVGAGI. CDR3 length equals 12 residues. Trimming stripped 10 bases from V and 0 bases from J, with 4 bases between. The CDR3 protein is CATLSGANVLTF. The DNA for the CDR3 is TGTGCCACCCTCTCTGGGGCCAACGTCCTGACTTTC.

A single count supports this clone. The chain uses TRBV19 and TRBJ2-3; 8 nucleotides line up with TRBD2. CDR3 size: 16 residues. Germline V CDR1 and CDR2: LNHDA, SQIVND (reference sequence). Trimming removed 6 bases from V and 4 bases from J; junction bases left unmatched: 12. CDR3 residues: CASSTPLAGRPDTQYF. The CDR3 DNA reads as TGTGCCAGTAGCACTCCCCTAGCGGGCCGACCAGATACGCAGTATTTT.